The T cell receptor (beta chain) under discussion was sequenced for a study of control samples from healthy donors and cancer patients. Assay: immunoSEQ multiplex PCR; the TCRdb copy retains only in-frame clones and omits some. Found here are some 90,000 clones, around nine tenths of them singletons; the top ten hold approximately 7.6%. Sequencing was carried out using blood. The clonotype was recovered from an older woman in good health.

Here the CDR3 DNA reads TGTGCCAGCAGCCCCAGCGAGGTCAATGAGCAGTTCTTC. As protein: CASSPSEVNEQFF. The chain is built from TRBV6-5 and TRBJ2-1; D remains unclear. CDR3 length: 13 residues. CDR1 is MNHEY and CDR2 is SVGAGI in the germline V gene. With 6 bases removed from V and 6 bases from J, the gap between germline ends came to 12 bases.